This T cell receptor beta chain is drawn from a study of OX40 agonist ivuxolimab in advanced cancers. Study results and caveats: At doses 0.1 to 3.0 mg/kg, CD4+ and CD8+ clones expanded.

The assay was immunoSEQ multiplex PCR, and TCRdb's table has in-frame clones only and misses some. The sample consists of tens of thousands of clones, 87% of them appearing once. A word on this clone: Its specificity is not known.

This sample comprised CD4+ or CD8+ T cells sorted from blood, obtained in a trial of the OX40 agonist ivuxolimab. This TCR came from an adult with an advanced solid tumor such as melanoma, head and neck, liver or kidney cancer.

CDR3 in amino acids: CAWSDKSYEQYF. The CDR3 coding sequence is TGTGCCTGGAGCGATAAGTCCTACGAGCAGTACTTC. This sequence joins TRBV30 and TRBJ2-5; D remains unclear. The last part of the DNA fits TRBJ2-7 better; the J call may be wrong. This CDR3 has 12 amino acids. Germline V lookup: CDR1 GTSNPN, CDR2 SVGIG (reference sequence).